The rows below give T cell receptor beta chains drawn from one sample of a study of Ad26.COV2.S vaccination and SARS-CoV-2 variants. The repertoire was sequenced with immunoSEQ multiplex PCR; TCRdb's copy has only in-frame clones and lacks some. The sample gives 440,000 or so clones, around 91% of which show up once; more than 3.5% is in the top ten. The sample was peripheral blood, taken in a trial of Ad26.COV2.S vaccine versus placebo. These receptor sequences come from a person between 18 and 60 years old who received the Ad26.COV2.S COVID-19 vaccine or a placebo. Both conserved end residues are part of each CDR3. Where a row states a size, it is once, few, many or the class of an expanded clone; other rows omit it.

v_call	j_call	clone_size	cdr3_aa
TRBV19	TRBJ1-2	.	CASKTDPGQRTYGYTF
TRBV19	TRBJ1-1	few	CASSISQGLTEAFF
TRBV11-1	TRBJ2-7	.	CASSRTSGSSYEQYF
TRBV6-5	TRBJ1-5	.	CASSRGSNQPQHF
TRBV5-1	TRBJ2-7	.	CASSPQTSGFYEQYF
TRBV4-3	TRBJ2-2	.	CTSSQDLAGELFF
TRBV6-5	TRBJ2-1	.	CASGLAGIGNEQFF
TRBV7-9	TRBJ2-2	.	CASSLVGQGNTGELFF
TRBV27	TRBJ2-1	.	CASSLSKRASYNEQFF
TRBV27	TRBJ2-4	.	CASGLAKNIQYF
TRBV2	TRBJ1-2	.	CASSEQVYYGYTF
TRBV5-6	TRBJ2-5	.	CASSLGSGETQYF
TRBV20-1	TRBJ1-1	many	CSANRGSEAFF
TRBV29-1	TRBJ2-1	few	CSVEGSSPLDGEQFF
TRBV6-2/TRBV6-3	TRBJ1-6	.	CASSRIEVVGRSPLHF
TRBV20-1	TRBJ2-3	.	CGRLGTDTQYF
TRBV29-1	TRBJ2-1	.	CSVGKREGEQFF
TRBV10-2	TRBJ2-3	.	CASSEGWGTDTQYF
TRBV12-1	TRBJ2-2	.	CASSPVAGATNTGELFF
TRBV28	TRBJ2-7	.	CASSLRDRDYEQYF
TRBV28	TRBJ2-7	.	CASSFKIAQYF
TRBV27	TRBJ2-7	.	CARYVGGTSTGYEQYF
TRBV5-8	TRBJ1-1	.	CASRVGQGYMNTEAFF
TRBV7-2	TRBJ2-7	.	CASSLVASTYEQYF
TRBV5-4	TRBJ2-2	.	CASSRNTGELFF
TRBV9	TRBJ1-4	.	CASSVIGQGDEKLFF
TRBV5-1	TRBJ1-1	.	CASSSDRVTAFF
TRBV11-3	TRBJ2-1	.	CASSLGGQGNEQFF
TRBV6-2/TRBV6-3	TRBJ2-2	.	CASSHDLASAGELFF
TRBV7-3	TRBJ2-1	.	CASSPVSGFYNEQFF
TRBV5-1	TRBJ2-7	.	CASRRDGYEQYF
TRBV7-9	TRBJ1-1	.	CASSLAAQGTEAFF
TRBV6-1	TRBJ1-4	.	CASSEGNHEKLFF
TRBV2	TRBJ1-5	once	CASSGPAYSNQPQHF
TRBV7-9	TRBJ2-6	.	CASSPHEVVSGANVLTF
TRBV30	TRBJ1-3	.	CAWTRDRGLFGNTIYF